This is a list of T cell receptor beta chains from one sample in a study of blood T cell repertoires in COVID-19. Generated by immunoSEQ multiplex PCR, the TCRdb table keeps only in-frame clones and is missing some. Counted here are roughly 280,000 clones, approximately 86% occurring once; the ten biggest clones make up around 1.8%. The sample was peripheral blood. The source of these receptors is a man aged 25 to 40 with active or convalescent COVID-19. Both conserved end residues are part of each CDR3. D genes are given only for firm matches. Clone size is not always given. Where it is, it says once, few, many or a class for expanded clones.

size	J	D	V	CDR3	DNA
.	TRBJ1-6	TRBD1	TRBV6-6	CASNNPRDRDNSPLHF	TGTGCCAGCAACAACCCTCGGGACAGGGATAATTCACCCCTCCACTTT
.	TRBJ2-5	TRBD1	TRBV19	CASSMVGGQAFGMAQYF	TGTGCCAGTAGTATGGTAGGGGGACAGGCCTTCGGAATGGCCCAGTACTTC
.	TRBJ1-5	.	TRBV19	CASISRSGGQPQHF	TGTGCCAGTATATCGAGATCGGGGGGTCAGCCCCAGCATTTT
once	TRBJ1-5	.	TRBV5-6	CASSLGRYQPQHF	TGTGCCAGCAGCTTGGGTCGGTATCAGCCCCAGCATTTT
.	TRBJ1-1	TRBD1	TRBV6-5	CASSSPTGANTEAFF	TGTGCCAGCAGTTCCCCAACAGGGGCGAACACTGAAGCTTTCTTT
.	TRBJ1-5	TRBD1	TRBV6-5	CASSYLDRGGNQPQHF	TGTGCCAGCAGTTACCTCGACAGGGGTGGCAATCAGCCCCAGCATTTT
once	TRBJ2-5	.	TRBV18	CASSPGTPPQETQYF	TGTGCCAGCTCACCGGGGACTCCCCCACAAGAGACCCAGTACTTC
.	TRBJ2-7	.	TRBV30	CAWSLQVYEQYF	TGTGCCTGGAGCCTACAGGTTTACGAGCAGTACTTC
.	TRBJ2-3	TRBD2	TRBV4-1	CASSLLADTDTQYF	TGCGCCAGCAGCCTACTAGCGGACACAGATACGCAGTATTTT
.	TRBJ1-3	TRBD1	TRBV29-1	CSVGLTGENTIYF	TGCAGCGTTGGTCTGACAGGGGAGAACACCATATATTTT
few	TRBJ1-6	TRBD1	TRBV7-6	CASSSGTGGYNSPLHF	TGTGCCAGCAGCTCGGGGACAGGCGGATATAATTCACCCCTCCACTTT
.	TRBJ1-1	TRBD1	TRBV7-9	CASSLAQGHTEAFF	TGTGCCAGCAGCTTAGCACAGGGGCACACTGAAGCTTTCTTT
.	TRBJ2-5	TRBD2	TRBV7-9	CASSYPGSGGEETQYF	TGTGCCAGCAGCTATCCGGGGAGCGGGGGGGAAGAGACCCAGTACTTC
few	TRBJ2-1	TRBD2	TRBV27	CASRLGGLAGAYNEQFF	TGTGCCAGCAGATTGGGAGGACTAGCGGGGGCCTACAATGAGCAGTTCTTC
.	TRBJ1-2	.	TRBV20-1	CSAGPYGYTF	TGCAGCGCTGGGCCGTATGGCTACACCTTC
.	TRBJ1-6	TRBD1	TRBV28	CASSGTGEHSPLHF	TGTGCCAGCTCAGGGACAGGGGAACATTCACCCCTCCACTTT
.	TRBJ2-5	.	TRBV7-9	CASSPPGRMQETQYF	TGTGCCAGCAGCCCCCCGGGGAGGATGCAAGAGACCCAGTACTTC
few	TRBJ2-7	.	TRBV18	CASSPSGSYEQYF	TGTGCCAGCTCACCTTCCGGTTCCTACGAGCAGTACTTC
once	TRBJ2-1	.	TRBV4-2	CASSPQGRDNEQFF	TGTGCCAGCAGCCCGCAGGGTAGGGACAATGAGCAGTTCTTC
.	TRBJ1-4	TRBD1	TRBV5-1	CASSLGRQGSTTNEKLFF	TGCGCCAGCAGCCTAGGACGACAGGGTAGTACAACTAATGAAAAACTGTTTTTT
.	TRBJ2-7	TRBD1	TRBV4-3	CASSQDRGLAYEQYF	TGCGCCAGCAGCCAAGACAGGGGGCTAGCCTACGAGCAGTACTTC
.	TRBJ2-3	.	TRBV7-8	CASRRIEGTDTQYF	TGTGCCAGCAGGCGTATCGAGGGCACAGATACGCAGTATTTT
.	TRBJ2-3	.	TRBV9	CASSVVPSRDTQYF	TGTGCCAGCAGCGTAGTCCCTAGCCGAGATACGCAGTATTTT
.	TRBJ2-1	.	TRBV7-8	CASSLAQYNEQFF	TGTGCCAGCAGCTTAGCGCAGTACAATGAGCAGTTCTTC
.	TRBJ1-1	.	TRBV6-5	CASKGRRDTEAFF	TGTGCCAGCAAAGGCCGCCGGGACACTGAAGCTTTCTTT
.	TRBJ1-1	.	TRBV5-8	CASSPQTGYPEAFF	TGTGCCAGCAGCCCCCAAACAGGTTACCCTGAAGCTTTCTTT
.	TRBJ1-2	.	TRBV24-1	CATSWAGERDYGYTF	TGTGCCACCAGTTGGGCAGGGGAACGGGACTATGGCTACACCTTC
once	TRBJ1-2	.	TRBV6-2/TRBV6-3	CASSYGRDSGYTF	TGTGCCAGCAGTTACGGCAGGGATAGTGGCTACACCTTC
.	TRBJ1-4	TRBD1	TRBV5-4	CASSETGGGHEKLFF	TGTGCCAGCAGCGAAACAGGGGGCGGGCATGAAAAACTGTTTTTT
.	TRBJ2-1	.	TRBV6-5	CASSTGLTYNEQFF	TGTGCCAGCAGTACAGGACTAACATACAATGAGCAGTTCTTC
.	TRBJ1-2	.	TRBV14	CASSQRRGSNGYTF	TGTGCCAGCAGCCAGCGTCGGGGGTCCAACGGCTACACCTTC
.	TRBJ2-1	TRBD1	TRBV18	CASSRVQGAVDEQFF	TGTGCCAGCTCAAGGGTACAGGGGGCGGTCGATGAGCAGTTCTTC
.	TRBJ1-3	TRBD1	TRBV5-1	CASSLEGAHSGNTIYF	TGCGCCAGCAGCTTGGAGGGGGCTCACTCTGGAAACACCATATATTTT
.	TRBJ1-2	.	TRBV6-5	CASSYGVGGNYGYTF	TGTGCCAGCAGTTACGGAGTGGGGGGTAACTATGGCTACACCTTC
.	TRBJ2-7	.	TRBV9	CASSVLPGTSYEQYF	TGTGCCAGCAGCGTTCTCCCGGGGACTTCCTACGAGCAGTACTTC
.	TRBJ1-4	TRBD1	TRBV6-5	CASRLQGGSEKLFF	TGTGCCAGCAGACTACAGGGGGGTAGTGAAAAACTGTTTTTT
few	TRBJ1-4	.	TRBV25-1	CASSAIQEGGEKLFF	TGTGCCAGCAGTGCAATCCAGGAGGGTGGCGAAAAACTGTTTTTT
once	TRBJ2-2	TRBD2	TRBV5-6	CASSWGTTGELFF	TGTGCCAGCAGCTGGGGGACTACAGGGGAGCTGTTTTTT
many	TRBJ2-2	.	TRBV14	CASSRETNTGELFF	TGTGCCAGCAGCCGCGAGACGAACACCGGGGAGCTGTTTTTT
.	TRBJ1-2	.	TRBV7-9	CASSLANAAQGYTF	TGTGCCAGCAGCTTAGCGAACGCGGCGCAGGGCTACACCTTC
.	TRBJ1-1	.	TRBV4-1	CASSQDGLMNTEAFF	TGCGCCAGCAGCCAAGATGGGCTTATGAACACTGAAGCTTTCTTT
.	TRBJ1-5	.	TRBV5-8	CASSPQVHHSNQPQHF	TGTGCCAGCAGCCCACAGGTACATCATAGCAATCAGCCCCAGCATTTT
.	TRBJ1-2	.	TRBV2	CASNAGSRYTF	TGTGCCAGCAACGCAGGGTCCCGCTACACCTTC
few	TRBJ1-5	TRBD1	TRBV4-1	CASSQELVWTGGAFEVNQPQHF	TGCGCCAGCAGCCAAGAATTAGTGTGGACAGGGGGCGCGTTCGAAGTGAACCAGCCCCAGCATTTT
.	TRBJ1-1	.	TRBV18	CASSTGLRDEAFF	TGTGCCAGCTCAACGGGGCTGCGGGATGAAGCTTTCTTT
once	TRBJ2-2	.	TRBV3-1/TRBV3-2	CASSQLVTTGELFF	TGTGCCAGCAGCCAGCTAGTTACCACCGGGGAGCTGTTTTTT
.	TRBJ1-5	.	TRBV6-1	CASSEERLSPQHF	TGTGCCAGCAGTGAAGAGAGGCTATCGCCCCAGCATTTT
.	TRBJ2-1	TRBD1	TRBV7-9	CASSLTGQGSEQFF	TGTGCCAGCAGCTTGACAGGACAGGGCAGTGAGCAGTTCTTC